This T cell receptor (beta chain) is from a study of blood T cell repertoires in COVID-19 (dated by TCRdb to the early 2020s). Turning to the overall study: Samples covering the acute and convalescent phases of COVID-19 were provided by collaborators in the United States, Italy and Spain. The prospective study material was composed of cDNA or gDNA derived from T cells, B-cell-depleted T cells, or PBMCs. Subjects who had been exposed to COVID-19, were actively infected with it, or had recovered from it provided the deeply sampled blood TCRbeta repertoires that made up the dataset. The repertoires were made available in a free public database intended to serve as a resource for research on the immune response to SARS-CoV-2. Samples came from the ongoing ImmuneRACE study (first 160 participants) plus 1,254 subjects from 6 global collaborators. The sample metadata nearly always contained a de-identified subject ID, COVID-19 status, age in years and sex. HLA class I and class II types, where available, came from metadata supplied by the sample provider rather than from assay-based typing.

Collaborating institutions collected whole blood in K2EDTA tubes following their own protocols. For TCRbeta analysis, collaborator samples were shipped as frozen whole blood, as isolated PBMCs, or as DNA extracted from either sample type. As regards this clone: Its antigen target is currently unknown. No base-level quality is on record; no much larger clone is a single base apart.

TCRbeta CDR3 regions were amplified from genomic DNA using the immunoSEQ Assay, a bias-controlled multiplex PCR. Per the source publication's procedure: The number of nucleated cells in each sample was estimated from the amplification of reference gene primers within the assay. To quantify the absolute abundance of each unique TCRbeta CDR3 rearrangement, sequence reads were collapsed and filtered. Productive Simpson clonality was computed per sample as the square root of Simpson's diversity index over productive rearrangements. TCRdb retrieved this table from immuneACCESS and kept in-frame rearrangements only. Not all clones are present; in checked studies, unresolved V genes account for under half, and no reason is known for the remainder. V, J and clone size reflect that table, while D and trimming were determined from the DNA. Present in this sample are roughly 76,000 clones, under 85% of which were seen just once. The leading ten clones occupy over 20% of the sample.

Study-wide conclusions, independent of this receptor: The amount of clinical and demographic metadata varied by source and participant and was provided uncurated.

Including cysteine and phenylalanine, the CDR3 has 15 amino acids. CDR3 DNA only is kept here, 45 bases in frame from base 1. V has 7 bases trimmed and J has 5 bases trimmed; junction bases matching no gene number 9. CDR1 and CDR2, per the germline V gene (reference sequence), are LNHDA and SQIVND. The sample was peripheral blood. This clonotype was obtained from a man between 70 and 80 years old with acute or convalescent COVID-19. The chain employs TRBV19 and TRBJ2-7; TRBD1 fits 12 bases in the junction. The CDR3 protein: CASTHPGQGAHEQYF. The DNA sequence is TGTGCCAGTACCCACCCGGGACAGGGGGCCCACGAGCAGTACTTC.